Included here is one T cell receptor (beta chain) sequence, with context. Produced via immunoSEQ multiplex PCR; TCRdb's table is partial and in-frame only. The table records around 30,000 clones, about four fifths of them present only once. The data stem from a study of T cells in narcolepsy. Study overall: Healthy controls were enrolled alongside patients with narcolepsy type 1 or type 2.

The CDR3 has 16 residues. Trimming removed 5 bases from V and 2 bases from J; junction bases left unmatched: 8. CDR1 and CDR2 from the germline V gene are LNHDA and SQIVND (reference sequence). Sequenced: memory (CD45RA-) CD4+ T cells from blood. This chain uses TRBV19 with TRBJ2-4; 8 bases fit TRBD1. The receptor was isolated from a human donor in good health. The CDR3 loop reads CASSPRTGRTKNIQYF. The CDR3 nucleotides are TGTGCCAGTAGTCCCCGGACAGGGAGGACCAAAAACATTCAGTACTTC.